The TCR beta chain under discussion was sequenced for a study of a mutant IDH1 vaccine in newly diagnosed glioma (dated by TCRdb to 2020 to 2022). About the investigation overall: Eight vaccinations were administered to patients in weeks 1, 3, 5, 7, 11, 15, 19 and 23, corresponding to visits V03 through V10. Vaccination began 4-6 weeks after radiotherapy alone, or alongside temozolomide cycles in the chemotherapy-containing groups. The approximately 33 treated patients were 62.5% male and 37.5% female, with a mean age of about 43 years. Before enrollment, patients had received standard therapy of radiotherapy alone, temozolomide alone, or radiochemotherapy with temozolomide; most received the combination. Peripheral blood was drawn at six visits: V03 (baseline), V05, V07, V10, V12 and V13. Longitudinal TCRB deep sequencing was performed for around 23 treated patients wherever samples were available for exploratory analyses.

The full study reports these points: Immune responses induced by the vaccine were seen in more than 85% of patients across multiple MHC alleles. The authors noted that analyses of patient blood samples could not be reproduced because of sample limitations. Selection of PBMC samples for TCRB deep sequencing was based on availability. No apparent relationship was observed between pseudoprogression and alterations in the top peripheral T cell clonotypes detected by TCRB sequencing.

Preparation of the library involved the immunoSEQ multiplex PCR assay. Rearranged TCR beta chain sequences were amplified using the hsTCRB Kit according to the manufacturer's protocol. TCRB libraries were sequenced on an Illumina MiSeq. Per the original workflow: Demultiplexing, trimming and gene mapping were performed with the kit vendor's proprietary platform. TCRdb took this table from immuneACCESS and kept in-frame rearrangements with V and J called. Such tables lack part of the clones; where checked against another copy, unresolved V genes explain under half of the gap, and the rest is unexplained. That table furnishes V, J and clone size, whereas the DNA furnished D and trimming. The sample profile shows around 50,000 clones; around four fifths of them were found once. The ten largest clones represent roughly 5% of the sample. On this clone itself: Its antigen is currently not known. Per-nucleotide qualities are absent, and no much larger clonotype sits a single base away.

The CDR3, cysteine through phenylalanine, is 14 amino acids long. CDR3 DNA is the only sequence kept; it has 42 bases, read in frame from the first base. For this chain, trimming is 5 bases at the V end and 3 bases at the J end, and the number of junction bases without a gene match is 5. Looking up the germline V gene yields CDR1 SGDLS and CDR2 YYNGEE. The label giving this sample's time point can be read as: week 5, during vaccination. Every vaccine dose consisted of 300 ug of a 20-mer mutant IDH1 peptide in Montanide, administered subcutaneously together with topical imiquimod. All donors had newly diagnosed IDH1-mutant astrocytomas of WHO grade 3 or 4 that showed loss of nuclear ATRX. The samples were drawn from NOA16, a multicentre, single-arm, open-label phase I trial in Germany that tested a mutant IDH1 peptide vaccine in humans for the first time. Genomic DNA for TCRB sequencing was isolated from EDTA blood with the DNeasy Blood and Tissue Kit.

Recombination joined TRBV9 with TRBJ1-1, with 9 central nucleotides matching TRBD1. The receptor's source is a man aged 45-60 years with glioma. Sample: PBMCs, taken from a glioma patient whose treatment included an IDH1 peptide vaccine. The base sequence is TGTGCCAGCAGTTTACAGGGGGCGGACACTGAAGCTTTCTTT. Translated, this is CASSLQGADTEAFF.